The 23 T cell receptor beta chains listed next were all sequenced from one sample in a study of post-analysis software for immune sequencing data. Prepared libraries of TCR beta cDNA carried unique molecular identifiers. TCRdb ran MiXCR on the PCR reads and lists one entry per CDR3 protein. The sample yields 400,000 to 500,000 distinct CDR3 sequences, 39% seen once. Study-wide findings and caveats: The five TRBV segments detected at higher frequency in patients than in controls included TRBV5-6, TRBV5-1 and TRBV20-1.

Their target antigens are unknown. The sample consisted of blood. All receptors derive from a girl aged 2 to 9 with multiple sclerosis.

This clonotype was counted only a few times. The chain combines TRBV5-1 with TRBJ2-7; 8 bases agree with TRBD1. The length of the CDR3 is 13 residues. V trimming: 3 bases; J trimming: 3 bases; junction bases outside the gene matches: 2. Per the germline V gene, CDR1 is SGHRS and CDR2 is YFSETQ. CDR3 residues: CASSSGQVYEQYF. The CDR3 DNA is TGCGCCAGCAGCTCGGGACAGGTCTACGAGCAGTACTTC.

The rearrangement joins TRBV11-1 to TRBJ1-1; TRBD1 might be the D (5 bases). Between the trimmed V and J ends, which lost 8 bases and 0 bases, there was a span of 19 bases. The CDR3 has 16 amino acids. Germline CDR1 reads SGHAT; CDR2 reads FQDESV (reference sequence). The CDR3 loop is CASGIHGGGMNTEAFF. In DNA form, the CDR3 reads TGTGCCAGCGGCATCCACGGCGGGGGTATGAACACTGAAGCTTTCTTT. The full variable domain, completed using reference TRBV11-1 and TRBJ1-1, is EAEVAQSPRYKITEKSQAVAFWCDPISGHATLYWYRQILGQGPELLVQFQDESVVDDSQLPKDRFSAERLKGVDSTLKIQPAELGDSAMYLCASGIHGGGMNTEAFFGQGTRLTVV.

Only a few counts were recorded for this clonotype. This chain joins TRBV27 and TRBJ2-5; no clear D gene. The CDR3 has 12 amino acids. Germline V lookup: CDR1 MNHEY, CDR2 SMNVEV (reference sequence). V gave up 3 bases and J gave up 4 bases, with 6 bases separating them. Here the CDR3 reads CASSLYGETQYF. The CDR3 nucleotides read TGTGCCAGCAGTTTGTACGGAGAGACCCAGTACTTC.

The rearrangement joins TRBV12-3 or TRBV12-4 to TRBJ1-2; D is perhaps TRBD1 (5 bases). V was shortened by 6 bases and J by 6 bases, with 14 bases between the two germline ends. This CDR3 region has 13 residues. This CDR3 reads CASSRGRANGYTF. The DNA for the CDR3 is TGTGCCAGCAGCCGGGGCAGGGCCAATGGCTACACCTTC.

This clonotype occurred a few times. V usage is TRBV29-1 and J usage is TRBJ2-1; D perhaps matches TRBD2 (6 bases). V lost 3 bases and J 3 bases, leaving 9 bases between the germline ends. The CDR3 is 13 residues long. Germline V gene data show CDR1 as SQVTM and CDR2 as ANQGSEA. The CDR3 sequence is CSVDIADYNEQFF. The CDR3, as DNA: TGCAGCGTTGATATAGCGGACTACAATGAGCAGTTCTTC.

The CDR3 coding sequence is TGTGCCAGTAGCCTGACAGGGTTGGATCAGCCCCAGCATTTT. Its protein product is CASSLTGLDQPQHF. The chain uses TRBV19 and TRBJ1-5; TRBD1 matches at 7 bases. There are 14 residues in the CDR3. J lost 5 bases, V lost 6 bases, and 7 bases had no gene match. The V gene's germline CDR1 is LNHDA and CDR2 SQIVND (reference sequence).

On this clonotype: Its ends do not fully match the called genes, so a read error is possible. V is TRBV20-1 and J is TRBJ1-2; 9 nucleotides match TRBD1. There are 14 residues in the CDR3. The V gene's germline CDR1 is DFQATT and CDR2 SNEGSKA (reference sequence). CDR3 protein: CSASPTGGGYGCTF. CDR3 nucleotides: TGCAGTGCTAGTCCCACAGGGGGCGGCTATGGCTGCACCTTC.

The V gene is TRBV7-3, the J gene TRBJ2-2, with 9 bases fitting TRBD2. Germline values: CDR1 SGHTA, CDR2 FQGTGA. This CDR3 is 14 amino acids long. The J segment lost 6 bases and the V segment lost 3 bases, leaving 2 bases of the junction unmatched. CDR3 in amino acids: CASSFGGGAGELFF. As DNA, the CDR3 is TGTGCCAGCAGCTTCGGCGGGGGGGCCGGGGAGCTGTTTTTT.

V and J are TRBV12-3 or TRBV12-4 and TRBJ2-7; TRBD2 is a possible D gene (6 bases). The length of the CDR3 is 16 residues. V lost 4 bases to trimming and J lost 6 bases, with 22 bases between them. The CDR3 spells CASSSREPRTIGEQYF. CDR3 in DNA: TGTGCCAGCAGTTCGCGGGAACCTAGGACCATTGGCGAGCAGTACTTC.

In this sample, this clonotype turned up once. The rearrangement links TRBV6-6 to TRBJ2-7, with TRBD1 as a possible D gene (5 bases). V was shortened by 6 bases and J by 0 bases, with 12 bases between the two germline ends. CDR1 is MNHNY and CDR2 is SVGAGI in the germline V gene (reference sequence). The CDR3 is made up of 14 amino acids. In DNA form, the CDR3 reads TGTGCCAGCAGCCACAGGCAGGTCTCCTACGAGCAGTACTTC. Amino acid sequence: CASSHRQVSYEQYF.

The CDR3 reads CASSQQTGVGHEQYF. The CDR3 coding sequence is TGCGCCAGCAGCCAACAGACAGGGGTGGGCCACGAGCAGTACTTC. The genes are TRBV4-1 and TRBJ2-7; 8 nucleotides align to TRBD1. Germline lookup yields CDR1 MGHRA and CDR2 YSYEKL. The CDR3 sequence is 15 residues long. V lost 2 bases, J lost 5 bases, and 8 bases stayed unmatched.

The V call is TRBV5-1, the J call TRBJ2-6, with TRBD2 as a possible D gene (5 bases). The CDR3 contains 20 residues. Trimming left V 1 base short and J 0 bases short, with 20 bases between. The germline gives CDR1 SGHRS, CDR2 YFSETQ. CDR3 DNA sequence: TGCGCCAGCAGCTTGCTGGACGTCATAGCGTCAAGCTCTGGGGCCAACGTCCTGACTTTC. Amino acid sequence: CASSLLDVIASSSGANVLTF.

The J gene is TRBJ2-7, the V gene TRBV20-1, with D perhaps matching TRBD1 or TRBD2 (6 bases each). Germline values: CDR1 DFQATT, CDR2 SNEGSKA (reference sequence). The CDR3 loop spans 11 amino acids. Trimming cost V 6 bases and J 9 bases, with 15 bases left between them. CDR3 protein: CSAGPKGGQYF. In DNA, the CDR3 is TGCAGTGCCGGACCTAAGGGGGGGCAGTACTTC.

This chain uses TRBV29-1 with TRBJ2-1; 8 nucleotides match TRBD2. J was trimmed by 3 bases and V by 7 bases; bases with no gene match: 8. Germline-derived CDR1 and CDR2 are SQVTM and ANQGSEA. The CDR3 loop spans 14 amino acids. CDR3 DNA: TGCAGCGGCCGTACCGGGACTAGCTACAATGAGCAGTTCTTC. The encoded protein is CSGRTGTSYNEQFF.

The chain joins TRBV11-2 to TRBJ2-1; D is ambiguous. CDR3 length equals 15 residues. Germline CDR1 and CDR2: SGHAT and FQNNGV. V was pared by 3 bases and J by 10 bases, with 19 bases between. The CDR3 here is CASSLDPATSKEQFF. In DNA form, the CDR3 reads TGTGCCAGCAGCTTGGACCCCGCGACCTCCAAGGAGCAGTTCTTC.

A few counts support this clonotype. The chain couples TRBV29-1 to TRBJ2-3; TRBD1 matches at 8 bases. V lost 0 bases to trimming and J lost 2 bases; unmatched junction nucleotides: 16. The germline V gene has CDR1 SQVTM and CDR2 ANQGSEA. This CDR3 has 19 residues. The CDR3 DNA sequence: TGCAGCGTTGAAGACAATCCCTACCCCGGGACAGGACCCACAGATACGCAGTATTTT. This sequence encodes CSVEDNPYPGTGPTDTQYF.

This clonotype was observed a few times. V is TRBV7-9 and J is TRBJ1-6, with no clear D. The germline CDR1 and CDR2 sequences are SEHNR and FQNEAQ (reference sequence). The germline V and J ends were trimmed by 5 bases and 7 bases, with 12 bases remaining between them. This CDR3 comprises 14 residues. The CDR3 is CASSVLTGNSPLHF. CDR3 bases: TGTGCCAGCAGCGTGCTGACGGGGAATTCACCCCTCCACTTT.

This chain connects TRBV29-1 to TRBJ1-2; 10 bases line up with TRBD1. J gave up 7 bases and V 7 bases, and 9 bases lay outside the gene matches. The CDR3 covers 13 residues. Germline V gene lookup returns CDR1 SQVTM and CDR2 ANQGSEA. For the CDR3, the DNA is TGCAGCGGCGGGACAGGGGAGCTCACTGGCTACACCTTC. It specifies CSGGTGELTGYTF.

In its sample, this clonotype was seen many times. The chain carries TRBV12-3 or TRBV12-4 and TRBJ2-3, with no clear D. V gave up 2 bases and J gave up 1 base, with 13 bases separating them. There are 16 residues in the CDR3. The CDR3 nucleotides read TGTGCCAGCAGTTTAACTAACGGGCTTCGCACAGATACGCAGTATTTT. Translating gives CASSLTNGLRTDTQYF.

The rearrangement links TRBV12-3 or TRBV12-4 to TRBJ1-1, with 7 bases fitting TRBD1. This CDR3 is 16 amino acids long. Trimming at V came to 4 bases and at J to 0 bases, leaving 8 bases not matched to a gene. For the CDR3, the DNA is TGTGCCAGCAGTTCAGGGGAGGGACAGATGAACACTGAAGCTTTCTTT. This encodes CASSSGEGQMNTEAFF.

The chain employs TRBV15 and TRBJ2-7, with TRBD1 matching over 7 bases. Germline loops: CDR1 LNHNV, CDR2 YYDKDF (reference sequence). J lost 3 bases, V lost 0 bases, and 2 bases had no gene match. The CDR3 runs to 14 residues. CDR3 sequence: CATSREPGGYEQYF. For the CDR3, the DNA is TGTGCCACCAGCAGAGAACCAGGGGGCTACGAGCAGTACTTC.

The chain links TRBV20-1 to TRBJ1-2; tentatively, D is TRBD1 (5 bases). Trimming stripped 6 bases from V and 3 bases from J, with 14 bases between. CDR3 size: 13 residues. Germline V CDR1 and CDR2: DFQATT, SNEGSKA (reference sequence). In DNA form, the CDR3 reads TGCAGTGCACAAGGGGCAAGGGACTATGGCTACACCTTC. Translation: CSAQGARDYGYTF.

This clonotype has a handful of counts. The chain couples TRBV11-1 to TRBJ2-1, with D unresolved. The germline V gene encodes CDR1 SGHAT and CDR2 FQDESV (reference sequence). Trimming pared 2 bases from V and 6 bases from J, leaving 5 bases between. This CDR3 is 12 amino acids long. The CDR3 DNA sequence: TGTGCCAGCAGCTTAATCAGCAATGAGCAGTTCTTC. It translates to CASSLISNEQFF.